The rows below give T cell receptor beta chains drawn from one sample of a study of cytomegalovirus exposure and HLA in healthy donors. Clones were read by immunoSEQ multiplex PCR, and TCRdb kept only the in-frame ones, dropping some. This table has some 250,000 clones, 82% appearing once. Sequencing input: PBMCs. The receptor set was obtained from a woman between 35 and 50 years old in good health and CMV-seropositive. Both conserved end residues are part of each CDR3. The D gene is left open where the match is weak. The size field is filled for only some rows; it gives once, few, many or a size class.

cdr3_nt cdr3_aa d_call clone_size j_call v_call
TGTGCCAGCAGCTTAGGTCACTCCGGTAACTATGGCTACACCTTC CASSLGHSGNYGYTF - - TRBJ1-2 TRBV7-9
TGTGCTAGCAGCTTAGGACTAGTTGACACCGGGGAGCTGTTTTTT CASSLGLVDTGELFF TRBD2 once TRBJ2-2 TRBV7-7
TGTGCCAGTAGTTTCCGGGACAGGGGGCGATTTGATGGCTACACCTTC CASSFRDRGRFDGYTF TRBD1 - TRBJ1-2 TRBV19
TGTGCCAGTTCCAGCTACGGGGGACGGATGAACAATGAGCAGTTCTTC CASSSYGGRMNNEQFF - - TRBJ2-1 TRBV19
TGTGCCTGGAGCAAGGCAGTCGGGGCCGGGGAGCTGTTTTTT CAWSKAVGAGELFF - - TRBJ2-2 TRBV30
TGTGCCAGCAGCGGGACAGTCAACACCGGGGAGCTGTTTTTT CASSGTVNTGELFF TRBD1 - TRBJ2-2 TRBV2
TGTGCCAGTAGTACGGGACACCGGAACATTCAGTACTTC CASSTGHRNIQYF - - TRBJ2-4 TRBV19
TGTGCCAGCAGGGAAGACATATCCTATAATTCACCCCTCCACTTT CASREDISYNSPLHF - - TRBJ1-6 TRBV2
TGTGCCAGTAGTCCCAGGGACAGGGGGAACACTGAAGCTTTCTTT CASSPRDRGNTEAFF TRBD1 - TRBJ1-1 TRBV19
TGTTCCAGCAGCTTAGGTAGCGGGGGTGCCTACAATGAGCAGTTCTTC CSSSLGSGGAYNEQFF TRBD2 - TRBJ2-1 TRBV7-9
TGTGCCAGCACCTCAACTGGGGGAGGGCCTGGCGGTCACGAGCAGTACTTC CASTSTGGGPGGHEQYF TRBD2 - TRBJ2-7 TRBV11-3
TGTGCCAGCGTACGGGGGTACGAGCAGTACTTC CASVRGYEQYF - - TRBJ2-7 TRBV7-8
TGTGCCTGGAGCCTACTTGACGGGGGCACTGAAGCTTTCTTT CAWSLLDGGTEAFF - once TRBJ1-1 TRBV30
TGTGCCAGCAGCGACCGGGACATAGCTGGAAACACCATATATTTT CASSDRDIAGNTIYF - once TRBJ1-3 TRBV5-4
TGTGCCAGCAGTACCTGGGCGCTGAATTCACCCCTCCACTTT CASSTWALNSPLHF - - TRBJ1-6 TRBV13
TGTGCCAGCAGTGAGACAGGCCGTACCTACGAGCAGTACTTC CASSETGRTYEQYF - - TRBJ2-7 TRBV6-1
TGCGCCAGCTCTTTAAGGGGATCTAACTATGGCTACACCTTC CASSLRGSNYGYTF - few TRBJ1-2 TRBV4-1
TGTGCCAGCAGTTACTCGGGGACAGGGACCTCCTACGAGCAGTACTTC CASSYSGTGTSYEQYF TRBD1 - TRBJ2-7 TRBV6-5
TGTGCCAGTAGGGGACTAATGTCGGAGACCCAGTACTTC CASRGLMSETQYF TRBD2 - TRBJ2-5 TRBV19
TGTGCTAGTGGTTTCTCACCCCGGACAGCCACTGAAGCTTTCTTT CASGFSPRTATEAFF - - TRBJ1-1 TRBV12-5
TGTGCCAGCAGCTTAGCGGGAGGGTCGTTTTACGAGCAGTACTTC CASSLAGGSFYEQYF TRBD2 - TRBJ2-7 TRBV7-6
TGTGCCAGCAGTTTTGGACAGGGCGACACTGAAGCTTTCTTT CASSFGQGDTEAFF TRBD1 few TRBJ1-1 TRBV6-1
TGTTCCAGCAGCTTGGGACAGGGGAGCACTGAAGCTTTCTTT CSSSLGQGSTEAFF TRBD1 - TRBJ1-1 TRBV7-9
TGTGCCATCAGTGACAGGGGGCCGGACACCGGGGAGCTGTTTTTT CAISDRGPDTGELFF TRBD1 - TRBJ2-2 TRBV10-3
TGTGCCAGCAGCAGCGGCAGGGGCTCCTACGAGCAGTACTTC CASSSGRGSYEQYF - - TRBJ2-7 TRBV7-6
TGTGCCAGCAGCCCCGGGACATTGAGCAATCAGCCCCAGCATTTT CASSPGTLSNQPQHF - - TRBJ1-5 TRBV4-2
TGTGCCAGCAGTGGGGACTTCTACGAGCAGTACTTC CASSGDFYEQYF - once TRBJ2-7 TRBV2
TGTGCCAGCAGACGGGGGGACACTGAAGCTTTCTTT CASRRGDTEAFF - few TRBJ1-1 TRBV6-5
TGTGCCAGTAGTATTTTGCAGGGGTCGAAGGTTTCGGAGACTGAAGCTTTCTTT CASSILQGSKVSETEAFF - - TRBJ1-1 TRBV19
TGCGCCAGCAGCTTGGACCTAGCGGGGGGCCGGGAGACCCAGTACTTC CASSLDLAGGRETQYF TRBD2 - TRBJ2-5 TRBV5-1
TGTGCCAGCAGCTTCGGTGGACAGGAAGCTTTCTTT CASSFGGQEAFF - - TRBJ1-1 TRBV5-4
TGTGCCAGCAGTGAATATTCTTGGGGGGGGCGGACTGAAGCTTTCTTT CASSEYSWGGRTEAFF - few TRBJ1-1 TRBV2
TGTGCCAGCAGCTTGGCGGGGACAGGGGGGCCGGGCTACACCTTC CASSLAGTGGPGYTF TRBD1 - TRBJ1-2 TRBV5-6
TGTGCCAGCAGTTTGATTCGGGGAAGACGAGGCTACACCTTC CASSLIRGRRGYTF - - TRBJ1-2 TRBV28
TGTGCCAGCAGCTTATGGAGGGGTAATAATTCACCCCTCCACTTT CASSLWRGNNSPLHF - - TRBJ1-6 TRBV7-2
TGTGCCTGGGGACAGGGAATTTACGAGCAGTACTTC CAWGQGIYEQYF TRBD1 - TRBJ2-7 TRBV30
TGTGCCAGCTCAGCTCGAGGGGGTCTCTCTGGGGCCAACGTCCTGACTTTC CASSARGGLSGANVLTF - - TRBJ2-6 TRBV18
TGTGCCTGGACAAGAGGACTCGCTGGAAACACCATATATTTT CAWTRGLAGNTIYF - once TRBJ1-3 TRBV30
TGTGCCAGCAGGCCATTGCGGGGGGAGAACTATGGCTACACCTTC CASRPLRGENYGYTF - - TRBJ1-2 TRBV2
TGTGCCAGCAGCTTAGGTGCAGGGGGCGCTTACAATGAGCAGTTCTTC CASSLGAGGAYNEQFF TRBD1 - TRBJ2-1 TRBV11-1
TGTGCCTGGAGGGGGGGGGCTACCTCACCCCTCCACTTT CAWRGGATSPLHF - - TRBJ1-6 TRBV30
TGTGCCAGCAGTCCCCGCGGCAGGGGTAATGAAAAACTGTTTTTT CASSPRGRGNEKLFF - - TRBJ1-4 TRBV27
TGTGCCACCGCGGACAAACCTACTAGCAATCAGCCCCAGCATTTT CATADKPTSNQPQHF - - TRBJ1-5 TRBV19
TGTGCCAGCAGTGAACTGGCCTTGCAGTTCTTC CASSELALQFF - - TRBJ2-1 TRBV6-1
TGTGCCAGCAGCGTAGCCGGGCGGGGGCCGGGGGAGACCCAGTACTTC CASSVAGRGPGETQYF - - TRBJ2-5 TRBV9
TGCGCCAGCAGTGAGTCAGGGGGCTCCTACGAGCAGTACTTC CASSESGGSYEQYF - few TRBJ2-7 TRBV10-2
TGTGCCAGCAGCTTAATGCACGCGGGATACTACGAGCAGTACTTC CASSLMHAGYYEQYF - - TRBJ2-7 TRBV7-8
TGCGCCAGCAGCCAAGAAGGGGGCCCCGGGACAGATGCCTACGAGCAGTACTTC CASSQEGGPGTDAYEQYF TRBD1 once TRBJ2-7 TRBV4-3
TGTGCCAGCAGCTCGACTAGCGGGGGGATGGATACGCAGTATTTT CASSSTSGGMDTQYF TRBD2 - TRBJ2-3 TRBV11-2
TGTGCCAGCAGCTCTCAGACCCGCGACAGGGGGCACTATGGCTACACCTTC CASSSQTRDRGHYGYTF TRBD1 - TRBJ1-2 TRBV7-3
TGTGCCAGCAGCTTAGCTAGCGGGGGAAGGCATGAGCAGTTCTTC CASSLASGGRHEQFF TRBD2 - TRBJ2-1 TRBV7-2